The rows below give T cell receptor beta chains drawn from one sample of a study of beta chain features in type 1 diabetes. TCRdb's table, derived via immunoSEQ multiplex PCR, lists solely in-frame clones and lacks some. Here the sample spans about 350,000 clones, around a fifth being singletons. Sequenced input: naive CD4+ T cells from blood. Source of these receptors: a woman younger than 30 in good health. CDR3s include the opening cysteine and the closing phenylalanine or tryptophan. The order of the fields is CDR3 DNA, CDR3 protein, clone size, D gene, J gene, V gene. The D gene is left open where the match is weak. Clone sizes are given selectively: once, few, many, or a class where the clone is expanded.

CDR3nt: TGTGCCAGCAGCAAGGGACAGGCCGGCCAAGAGACCCAGTACTTC
CDR3aa: CASSKGQAGQETQYF
abundance: -
d_gene: TRBD1
j_gene: TRBJ2-5
v_gene: TRBV2

CDR3nt: TGCGCCAGCAGCTTGGCAAGCGGGGCGATCTACGAGCAGTACTTC
CDR3aa: CASSLASGAIYEQYF
abundance: -
d_gene: TRBD2
j_gene: TRBJ2-7
v_gene: TRBV5-1

CDR3nt: TGTGCCAGCCGAAGTGTAAGAGGCCCCCGGGACTACGAGCAGTACTTC
CDR3aa: CASRSVRGPRDYEQYF
abundance: -
d_gene: -
j_gene: TRBJ2-7
v_gene: TRBV11-2

CDR3nt: TGTGCCTGGAGTAGCGCCGGGGTGCATCAGCCCCAGCATTTT
CDR3aa: CAWSSAGVHQPQHF
abundance: few
d_gene: -
j_gene: TRBJ1-5
v_gene: TRBV30

CDR3nt: TGTGCCAGCAGTGTTTACCGGGACACCGATACGCAGTATTTT
CDR3aa: CASSVYRDTDTQYF
abundance: -
d_gene: -
j_gene: TRBJ2-3
v_gene: TRBV6-1

CDR3nt: TGTGCCAGCAGCTCTACCCATGAAGAGACCCAGTACTTC
CDR3aa: CASSSTHEETQYF
abundance: -
d_gene: -
j_gene: TRBJ2-5
v_gene: TRBV2

CDR3nt: TGTGCCAGCAGCGTAGGGGGCACAGGGGGGGGCTACACCTTC
CDR3aa: CASSVGGTGGGYTF
abundance: -
d_gene: TRBD1
j_gene: TRBJ1-2
v_gene: TRBV9

CDR3nt: TGTGCCAGCAGCTTAATTCCCTCCCGCACAGATACGCAGTATTTT
CDR3aa: CASSLIPSRTDTQYF
abundance: few
d_gene: -
j_gene: TRBJ2-3
v_gene: TRBV7-8

CDR3nt: TGCAGCGTTCGGGGGAGGTCCTCCTACAATGAGCAGTTCTTC
CDR3aa: CSVRGRSSYNEQFF
abundance: -
d_gene: -
j_gene: TRBJ2-1
v_gene: TRBV29-1

CDR3nt: TGTGCCTGGAGTGGGACAGAGAATTCACCCCTCCACTTT
CDR3aa: CAWSGTENSPLHF
abundance: few
d_gene: -
j_gene: TRBJ1-6
v_gene: TRBV30

CDR3nt: TGTGCCAGCAGCCGTGGGGGCGCAGATACGCAGTATTTT
CDR3aa: CASSRGGADTQYF
abundance: few
d_gene: -
j_gene: TRBJ2-3
v_gene: TRBV5-5

CDR3nt: TGCAGTGACGGAGTCTGCAATGAGCAGTTCTTC
CDR3aa: CSDGVCNEQFF
abundance: few
d_gene: -
j_gene: TRBJ2-1
v_gene: TRBV20-1

CDR3nt: TGTGCCAGTAGTCCCTCCAGGCGGGAGGGCCTCTACGAGCAGTACTTC
CDR3aa: CASSPSRREGLYEQYF
abundance: few
d_gene: TRBD2
j_gene: TRBJ2-7
v_gene: TRBV19

CDR3nt: TGTGCCAGCAGCTTTTCCCGGACAGGGGGCGCATTATATGGCTACACCTTC
CDR3aa: CASSFSRTGGALYGYTF
abundance: -
d_gene: TRBD1
j_gene: TRBJ1-2
v_gene: TRBV7-2

CDR3nt: TGTGCCAGCAGCCAAGGCCCAGGGGGCACTCGAGAGACCCAGTACTTC
CDR3aa: CASSQGPGGTRETQYF
abundance: -
d_gene: TRBD1
j_gene: TRBJ2-5
v_gene: TRBV4-2

CDR3nt: TGTGCCAGCAGCGTTCAGGGCTATGGCTACACCTTC
CDR3aa: CASSVQGYGYTF
abundance: few
d_gene: -
j_gene: TRBJ1-2
v_gene: TRBV9

CDR3nt: TGTGCCAGCAGCACCCGGGACAGTGATCTAACCTTC
CDR3aa: CASSTRDSDLTF
abundance: -
d_gene: TRBD1
j_gene: TRBJ1-2
v_gene: TRBV11-3

CDR3nt: TGTGCCAGTAGTCCCCCGTGGAGGGCAGCCAAAAACATTCAGTACTTC
CDR3aa: CASSPPWRAAKNIQYF
abundance: few
d_gene: -
j_gene: TRBJ2-4
v_gene: TRBV19

CDR3nt: TGCGCCAGCAGCCATCCCGGGACAGGTACCTACGAGCAGTACTTC
CDR3aa: CASSHPGTGTYEQYF
abundance: -
d_gene: TRBD1
j_gene: TRBJ2-7
v_gene: TRBV4-1

CDR3nt: TGTGCCAGCTCACCCGCTCTATCAGCGGGGGCAGAGACCCAGTACTTC
CDR3aa: CASSPALSAGAETQYF
abundance: few
d_gene: TRBD2
j_gene: TRBJ2-5
v_gene: TRBV18

CDR3nt: TGTGCCAGCCGTAGAGAGTCCGAGCAGTACTTC
CDR3aa: CASRRESEQYF
abundance: few
d_gene: -
j_gene: TRBJ2-7
v_gene: TRBV2

CDR3nt: TGTGCCAGCAGCTTGGGCACAGGGTGGGAGACCCAGTACTTC
CDR3aa: CASSLGTGWETQYF
abundance: -
d_gene: -
j_gene: TRBJ2-5
v_gene: TRBV5-6

CDR3nt: TGCGCCAGCAGCCTCCGGGCAGGGAGGTACGAGCAGTACTTC
CDR3aa: CASSLRAGRYEQYF
abundance: few
d_gene: -
j_gene: TRBJ2-7
v_gene: TRBV4-1

CDR3nt: TGTGCCAGCAGCGCACAGGGGGATACGGGCTACACCTTC
CDR3aa: CASSAQGDTGYTF
abundance: -
d_gene: TRBD1
j_gene: TRBJ1-2
v_gene: TRBV7-3

CDR3nt: TGTGCCAGCAGCAACCCCCGACAGGGTTCACCCCTCCACTTT
CDR3aa: CASSNPRQGSPLHF
abundance: -
d_gene: TRBD1
j_gene: TRBJ1-6
v_gene: TRBV13

CDR3nt: TGTGCCAGCACCGGTAACTATGGCTACACCTTC
CDR3aa: CASTGNYGYTF
abundance: -
d_gene: -
j_gene: TRBJ1-2
v_gene: TRBV6-6

CDR3nt: TGCGCCAGCAGCCTGACCCGCGCTAGCGGGACGTACGAGCAGTACTTC
CDR3aa: CASSLTRASGTYEQYF
abundance: few
d_gene: TRBD2
j_gene: TRBJ2-7
v_gene: TRBV5-1

CDR3nt: TGCGCCAGCAGCCAAACAGGGTCCTCTGGAAACACCATATATTTT
CDR3aa: CASSQTGSSGNTIYF
abundance: -
d_gene: -
j_gene: TRBJ1-3
v_gene: TRBV4-1

CDR3nt: TGCGCCAGCAGCGGGGGGGGACTAGCGGGAGTAGAGACCCAGTACTTC
CDR3aa: CASSGGGLAGVETQYF
abundance: -
d_gene: TRBD2
j_gene: TRBJ2-5
v_gene: TRBV5-1

CDR3nt: TGTGCCAGCAGTTGGGGGGATTCACCCCTCCACTTT
CDR3aa: CASSWGDSPLHF
abundance: -
d_gene: -
j_gene: TRBJ1-6
v_gene: TRBV6-5

CDR3nt: TGCAGCGTTGAACAACAGGCACCCGGGGAGCTGTTTTTT
CDR3aa: CSVEQQAPGELFF
abundance: few
d_gene: -
j_gene: TRBJ2-2
v_gene: TRBV29-1

CDR3nt: TGCAGCGTCGTCCGGGTAGCGGGAGGGTCAGAGACCCAGTACTTC
CDR3aa: CSVVRVAGGSETQYF
abundance: few
d_gene: TRBD2
j_gene: TRBJ2-5
v_gene: TRBV29-1

CDR3nt: TGTGCCTGGAGTGGGGGGGGAGGGCCACGGGACGAGCAGTACTTC
CDR3aa: CAWSGGGGPRDEQYF
abundance: few
d_gene: TRBD2
j_gene: TRBJ2-7
v_gene: TRBV30

CDR3nt: TGCGCCAGCAGCCAAGACAGGGGCTATGGCTACACCTTC
CDR3aa: CASSQDRGYGYTF
abundance: -
d_gene: -
j_gene: TRBJ1-2
v_gene: TRBV4-3

CDR3nt: TGTGCCACCTCAACAGGGATGAACACTGAAGCTTTCTTT
CDR3aa: CATSTGMNTEAFF
abundance: -
d_gene: -
j_gene: TRBJ1-1
v_gene: TRBV7-3

CDR3nt: TGTGCCAGCAGTTCCCCCCCCAGGGAGGTGAACACTGAAGCTTTCTTT
CDR3aa: CASSSPPREVNTEAFF
abundance: -
d_gene: -
j_gene: TRBJ1-1
v_gene: TRBV6-5